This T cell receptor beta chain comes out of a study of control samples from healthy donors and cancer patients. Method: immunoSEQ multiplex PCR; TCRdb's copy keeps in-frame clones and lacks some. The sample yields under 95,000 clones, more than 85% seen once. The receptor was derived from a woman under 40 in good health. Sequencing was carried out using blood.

The CDR3 nucleotides read TGTGCCAGCAGTTACGACTTCAGGGGTGCTGGAAACACCATATATTTT. It is translated as CASSYDFRGAGNTIYF. The chain couples TRBV6-2 or TRBV6-3 to TRBJ1-3; D perhaps matches TRBD1 (6 bases). Per the germline V gene, CDR1 is MNHEY and CDR2 is SVGEGT. The CDR3 consists of 16 residues. The V and J ends lost 2 bases and 2 bases respectively, with 13 bases between them.